Sequencing of this T cell receptor beta chain was carried out in a study of neurological immune-mediated disorders. The table lists this clonotype with many counts. After removal of 2 bases from V and 12 bases from J, the junction contained 9 bases not matched to a gene. This CDR3 is built from 14 residues. Looked up from germline, CDR1 is SGHDT and CDR2 is YYEEEE. TCRdb re-derived calls from the 5' RACE reads in MiXCR, one entry per CDR3 protein. Among about 36,000 distinct CDR3 sequences listed, 9% to 12% were seen once. This receptor was taken from a woman aged 25-40 years with HTLV-1-associated myelopathy (HAM/TSP). The chain has TRBV5-6 and TRBJ2-3; 10 bases match TRBD1. The sample comprised PBMCs. Here the CDR3 DNA reads TGTGCCAGCAGCTTAACAGCCGGGACAGGGGCACAGTATTTT. The encoded protein is CASSLTAGTGAQYF.